This T cell receptor (beta chain) was profiled in a study of blood T cell repertoires in COVID-19. Study in general: There were acute and convalescent COVID-19 samples, and they came from the United States, Italy and Spain. The cDNA or gDNA used as material had been derived from T cells, B-cell-depleted T cells, or PBMCs.

There are a few counts of this clone. The length of the CDR3 is 16 residues. Original processing notes: Amplifying reference gene primers gave estimates of nucleated cell counts. The assay was immunoSEQ multiplex PCR, and TCRdb's table has in-frame clones only and misses some. The V and J calls and clone size come from that table; D and trimming were worked out from the DNA. The data hold about 240,000 clones, with over 80% observed a single time. Sequencing was performed on peripheral blood. The sequence was collected from a woman aged 55-69 years with active or convalescent COVID-19. The V gene is TRBV21-1, the J gene TRBJ2-5; the tabulated D call, TRBD2, remains unverified against the DNA. TRBV21-1 is given as a pseudogene. CDR3 DNA sequence: TGTGCCAGCAGCCTAGAGGGACTAGCGGTCAAAGAGACCCAGTACTTC. Its protein is CASSLEGLAVKETQYF.